These 30 T cell receptor beta chains came from one sample sequenced in a study of graft-versus-host responses after intestinal transplantation. The repertoire was sequenced with immunoSEQ multiplex PCR; TCRdb's copy has only in-frame clones and lacks some. The sample includes 29,000 or so clones, about 80% seen only once; the top ten take less than 4%. Intraepithelial lymphocytes and lamina propria lymphocytes were released through processing of graft tissue. This specimen consisted of ileum tissue, obtained 98 days after intestinal transplantation. These receptors were collected from a human patient who received an intestinal transplant, so some T cells may come from the graft donor.

The chain carries TRBV4-1 and TRBJ2-1; D is uncertain. V was shortened by 3 bases and J by 2 bases, with 14 bases between the two germline ends. This CDR3 has 16 residues. Per the germline V gene, CDR1 is MGHRA and CDR2 is YSYEKL. In DNA form, the CDR3 reads TGCGCCAGCAGCCACTTTCCCGACACCACCTACAATGAGCAGTTCTTC. Translated: CASSHFPDTTYNEQFF.

This sequence joins TRBV25-1 and TRBJ1-2; D remains ambiguous. CDR1 and CDR2 (germline): MGHDK, SYGVNS. Trimming pared 2 bases from V and 0 bases from J, leaving 16 bases between. CDR3 length equals 17 residues. In DNA form, the CDR3 reads TGTGCCAGCAGTGAAGGGGTCCCCCTTTCATCTAACTATGGCTACACCTTC. Translating it yields CASSEGVPLSSNYGYTF.

This rearrangement joins TRBV5-1 to TRBJ2-1, with 10 bases fitting TRBD2. Losses at the gene ends were 3 bases for V and 7 bases for J; bases not matched to a gene: 10. This CDR3 is 16 amino acids long. The germline V gene has CDR1 SGHRS and CDR2 YFSETQ. CDR3 DNA sequence: TGCGCCAGCAGCTCCCGGTCTAGCGGGGGTAGTAATGAGCAGTTCTTC. This encodes CASSSRSSGGSNEQFF. The variable domain in full, with the rest retrieved from reference TRBV5-1 and TRBJ2-1, is KAGVTQTPRYLIKTRGQQVTLSCSPISGHRSVSWYQQTPGQGLQFLFEYFSETQRNKGNFPGRFSGRQFSNSRSEMNVSTLELGDSALYLCASSSRSSGGSNEQFFGPGTRLTVL.

The count of this clone is one. The V call is TRBV7-9, the J call TRBJ2-5; no clear D. Trimming stripped 5 bases from V and 1 base from J, with 11 bases between. Germline CDR1 and CDR2: SEHNR and FQNEAQ (reference sequence). The length of the CDR3 is 14 residues. The CDR3, as DNA: TGTGCCAGCAGCCAAGACCAGTCCCAAGAGACCCAGTACTTC. Translation: CASSQDQSQETQYF. Combining the CDR3 with reference TRBV7-9 and TRBJ2-5 gives the whole variable domain DTGVSQNPRHKITKRGQNVTFRCDPISEHNRLYWYRQTLGQGPEFLTYFQNEAQLEKSRLLSDRFSAERPKGSFSTLEIQRTEQGDSAMYLCASSQDQSQETQYFGPGTRLLVL.

CDR3 nucleotides: TGTGCCATCAGTGAGTCCCCCGAGGCGGGGGTCCCCACAGATACGCAGTATTTT. It encodes CAISESPEAGVPTDTQYF. The chain joins TRBV10-3 to TRBJ2-3; 7 positions agree with TRBD2. Losses at the gene ends were 0 bases for V and 2 bases for J; bases not matched to a gene: 11. There are 18 residues in the CDR3. Germline lookup yields CDR1 ENHRY and CDR2 SYGVKD.

The chain recombines TRBV6-6 with TRBJ2-2; 8 nucleotides agree with TRBD2. V lost 2 bases, J lost 7 bases, and 9 bases stayed unmatched. This CDR3 has 16 residues. The germline V gene has CDR1 MNHNY and CDR2 SVGAGI (reference sequence). CDR3: CASSYLVAGSDGELFF. The DNA for the CDR3 is TGTGCCAGCAGTTACCTGGTAGCGGGGAGCGACGGGGAGCTGTTTTTT.

The DNA for the CDR3 is TGTGCCTGGAGCCTAACATTTAACTATGGCTACACCTTC. This sequence encodes CAWSLTFNYGYTF. The chain recombines TRBV30 with TRBJ1-2; D uncertain. The germline V gene has CDR1 GTSNPN and CDR2 SVGIG (reference sequence). The V end lost 3 bases, the J end lost 1 base, and 9 bases lay between the germline ends. The CDR3 is 13 amino acids. Complete variable domain (other parts from reference TRBV30 and TRBJ1-2): SQTIHQWPATLVQPVGSPLSLECTVEGTSNPNLYWYRQAAGRGLQLLFYSVGIGQISSEVPQNLSASRPQDRQFILSSKKLLLSDSGFYLCAWSLTFNYGYTFGSGTRLTVV.

J is TRBJ2-2 and V is TRBV7-3; D remains unclear. Per germline, CDR1 SGHTA and CDR2 FQGTGA. Between the trimmed V and J ends, which lost 2 bases and 6 bases, there was a span of 7 bases. The CDR3 contains 13 residues. In DNA, the CDR3 is TGTGCCAGCAGCTTACAAAGTCCCGGGGAGCTGTTTTTT. This encodes CASSLQSPGELFF.

The V gene is TRBV5-5, the J gene TRBJ1-5, with unresolved D. CDR1 SGHKS and CDR2 YYEKEE come from the germline V gene (reference sequence). There are 18 residues in the CDR3. Trimming cost V 2 bases and J 0 bases, with 18 bases left between them. CDR3 DNA: TGTGCCAGCAGCTTTGAGCGAACAGAAGCTTATAGCAATCAGCCCCAGCATTTT. This gives the protein CASSFERTEAYSNQPQHF.

This rearrangement joins TRBV4-1 to TRBJ2-1; 8 bases fit TRBD2. V gave up 8 bases and J gave up 4 bases; unmatched junction bases: 7. The CDR3 loop spans 14 amino acids. Looked up from germline, CDR1 is MGHRA and CDR2 is YSYEKL. The CDR3 bases are TGCGCCAGCGGCCGGGGGGGCCTTTACAATGAGCAGTTCTTC. Residues: CASGRGGLYNEQFF.

V and J are TRBV19 and TRBJ1-5, with D tentatively TRBD1 (5 bases). This CDR3 comprises 16 residues. Trimming took 3 bases from V and 2 from J, leaving 14 bases between them. Germline loops: CDR1 LNHDA, CDR2 SQIVND (reference sequence). The DNA for the CDR3 is TGTGCCAGTAGTATGAGAGGGGCGGGGGGCAATCAGCCCCAGCATTTT. It specifies CASSMRGAGGNQPQHF.

The rearrangement uses TRBV4-1 and TRBJ2-1; D not certain. The V gene's germline CDR1 is MGHRA and CDR2 YSYEKL. Trimming cost V 3 bases and J 6 bases, with 3 bases left between them. The CDR3 is 11 amino acids. In nucleotides, the CDR3 is TGCGCCAGCAGCCACACCAATGAGCAGTTCTTC. Its protein is CASSHTNEQFF.

In this sample, this clone turned up once. The chain recombines TRBV6-1 with TRBJ1-6; 9 bases match TRBD1. The ends lost 5 bases at V and 9 bases at J; junction bases unmatched: 8. This CDR3 is 15 amino acids long. Germline V lookup: CDR1 MNHNS, CDR2 SASEGT. CDR3 sequence: CASSTGGTGSSPLHF. The CDR3 DNA sequence: TGTGCCAGCAGTACCGGGGGGACAGGGTCTTCACCCCTCCACTTT.

This clone has just a few counts. The chain recombines TRBV10-3 with TRBJ1-2; D remains ambiguous. V was pared by 2 bases and J by 2 bases, with 3 bases between. Germline CDR1 and CDR2: ENHRY and SYGVKD. The CDR3 loop spans 12 amino acids. CDR3: CAISEDNYGYTF. CDR3 coding DNA: TGTGCCATCAGTGAGGACAACTATGGCTACACCTTC.

This chain joins TRBV6-5 and TRBJ1-5; D gene uncertain. Trimming left V 4 bases short and J 4 bases short, with 11 bases between. The length of the CDR3 is 14 residues. Per the germline V gene, CDR1 is MNHEY and CDR2 is SVGAGI. CDR3 nucleotides: TGTGCCAGCAGTTTGGGTCGTTTTAATCAGCCCCAGCATTTT. It yields the protein CASSLGRFNQPQHF.

The chain uses TRBV30 and TRBJ2-7; unclear D gene. The germline gives CDR1 GTSNPN, CDR2 SVGIG (reference sequence). CDR3 length: 13 residues. The CDR3 DNA reads as TGTGCTTGGGGTAACCGGAGCTCCTACGAGCAGTACTTC. Its translation: CAWGNRSSYEQYF.

This clone has just one count. The V and J genes are TRBV10-3 and TRBJ1-1; TRBD1 aligns across 8 bases. CDR1 ENHRY and CDR2 SYGVKD come from the germline V gene. This CDR3 is built from 19 residues. V dropped 3 bases and J dropped 3; count of bases not matched to a gene: 18. In DNA, the CDR3 is TGTGCCATCAGTGACCCGCCCGGGACAGGTAAGGGGACGGACACTGAAGCTTTCTTT. Translated, it gives CAISDPPGTGKGTDTEAFF.

This clone was counted between two and nine times. The J gene is TRBJ2-1, the V gene TRBV19; D is undetermined. Trimming shortened V by 8 bases and J by 1 base, and 9 bases separated the two germline ends. Germline assignment: CDR1 LNHDA and CDR2 SQIVND (reference sequence). This CDR3 has 13 residues. As DNA, the CDR3 is TGTGCCAGTGGGTGGAGTTCCTACAATGAGCAGTTCTTC. Translation: CASGWSSYNEQFF.

A few counts support this clone. J is TRBJ2-7 and V is TRBV28, with 8 bases matching TRBD2. With V trimmed by 3 bases and J by 6 bases, 16 bases remained unmatched. Per germline, CDR1 MDHEN and CDR2 SYDVKM. The CDR3 loop spans 17 amino acids. CDR3 nucleotides: TGTGCCAGCAGTTTGAGTCTGGGTCGGACGGGACTAGGCGAGCAGTACTTC. It translates to CASSLSLGRTGLGEQYF.

This clone has only a few counts. The chain recombines TRBV28 with TRBJ1-1, with unresolved D. CDR1 and CDR2 (germline): MDHEN, SYDVKM. The CDR3 length is 10 residues. The chain's CDR3 is CASGMTEAFF. The CDR3 DNA reads TGTGCGAGCGGGATGACTGAAGCTTTCTTT.

This chain joins TRBV27 and TRBJ2-2; D gene unclear. The CDR3 spans 14 residues. Germline-derived CDR1 and CDR2 are MNHEY and SMNVEV (reference sequence). Trimming removed 2 bases at V and 2 bases at J, with 6 bases between. CDR3 coding DNA: TGTGCCAGCAGTTTAATCCCCAACACCGGGGAGCTGTTTTTT. It is translated as CASSLIPNTGELFF.

Of note for this clone: At one of its ends the junction is not consistent with the germline gene, which may arise from a read error. The J gene is TRBJ2-7, the V gene TRBV20-1, with TRBD1 identical over 10 bases. The CDR3 is made up of 10 amino acids. CDR1 and CDR2 from the germline V gene are DFQATT and SNEGSKA (reference sequence). Written as DNA, the CDR3 is TGCAGTGCTGGGACCGGGACAGGGGACTTC. Translating it yields CSAGTGTGDF.

V and J are TRBV5-4 and TRBJ1-2; a weak D match, TRBD1 (5 bases). Trimming pared 4 bases from V and 8 bases from J, leaving 24 bases between. CDR3 length: 16 residues. From germline, CDR1 is SGHNT and CDR2 YYREEE (reference sequence). The CDR3 coding sequence is TGTGCCAGCAGCCCGGCCGGGGTCGCTGGGGGGAGAGGCTACACCTTC. This encodes CASSPAGVAGGRGYTF.

The chain couples TRBV27 to TRBJ1-5; unclear D gene. CDR3 length: 13 amino acids. The germline V gene encodes CDR1 MNHEY and CDR2 SMNVEV (reference sequence). Trimming pared 5 bases from V and 10 bases from J, leaving 15 bases between. This CDR3 is CASSKNPPQPQHF. CDR3 coding DNA: TGTGCCAGCAGTAAAAACCCTCCCCAACCCCAGCATTTT.

In this sample, this clone turned up a few times. The chain couples TRBV28 to TRBJ2-1; tentatively, D is TRBD1 (5 bases). Trimming stripped 6 bases from V and 7 bases from J, with 10 bases between. In germline, CDR1 is MDHEN, CDR2 SYDVKM. The CDR3 is 12 amino acids. CDR3 DNA sequence: TGTGCCAGCAGGCCACAGGCAAATGAGCAGTTCTTC. It specifies CASRPQANEQFF.

The gene calls are TRBV6-1 and TRBJ1-1; D may be TRBD1 (6 bases). The CDR3 spans 11 residues. Per the germline V gene, CDR1 is MNHNS and CDR2 is SASEGT. V lost 6 bases and J 9 bases, leaving 11 bases between the germline ends. As DNA, the CDR3 is TGTGCCAGCAGCCAAACAGGGAAAGCTTTCTTT. Its translation is CASSQTGKAFF.

J is TRBJ1-1 and V is TRBV14, with D possibly TRBD1 on 5 matching bases. V dropped 4 bases and J dropped 5 bases, with 23 bases sitting between them. The germline CDR1 and CDR2 sequences are SGHDN and FVKESK. This CDR3 has 17 residues. CDR3 in amino acids: CASSRRPGRLYGTEAFF. The CDR3 bases are TGTGCCAGCAGCCGACGACCGGGACGCTTGTACGGAACTGAAGCTTTCTTT.

This sequence joins TRBV4-1 and TRBJ2-7, with 8 bases that match TRBD1. Germline V gene sequence: CDR1 MGHRA, CDR2 YSYEKL. Germline trimming cut 3 bases from V and 0 bases from J; bases unmatched to any gene: 1. The CDR3 extends over 14 amino acids. The CDR3 DNA sequence: TGCGCCAGCAGCCAGGGACAGGCCTCCTACGAGCAGTACTTC. Residues: CASSQGQASYEQYF.

The V and J genes are TRBV18 and TRBJ2-1; D is unclear. The CDR3 spans 15 residues. Trimming stripped 0 bases from V and 8 bases from J, with 14 bases between. Germline V gene lookup returns CDR1 KGHSH and CDR2 LQKENI. The CDR3 DNA is TGTGCCAGCTCACCACCGGTTCGTTCCGTGGATGAGCAGTTCTTC. This translates into CASSPPVRSVDEQFF.

The chain joins TRBV21-1 to TRBJ1-3. TRBV21-1 is flagged as a pseudogene. There are 15 residues in the CDR3. CDR3 nucleotides: TGTGCCAGCAGCAAAGCGCGACGGAGCGGAAACACCATATATTTT. Residues: CASSKARRSGNTIYF.